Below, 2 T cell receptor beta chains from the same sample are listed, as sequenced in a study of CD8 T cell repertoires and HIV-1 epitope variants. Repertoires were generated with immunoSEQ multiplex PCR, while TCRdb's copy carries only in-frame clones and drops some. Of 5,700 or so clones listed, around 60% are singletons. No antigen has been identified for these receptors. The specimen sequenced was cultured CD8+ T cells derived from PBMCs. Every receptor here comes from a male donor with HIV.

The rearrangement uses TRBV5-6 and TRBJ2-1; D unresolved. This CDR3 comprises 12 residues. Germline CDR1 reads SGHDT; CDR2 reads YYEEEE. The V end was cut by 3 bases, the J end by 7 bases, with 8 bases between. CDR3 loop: CASSSRPNEQFF. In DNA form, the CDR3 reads TGTGCCAGCAGCTCCAGACCGAATGAGCAGTTCTTC.

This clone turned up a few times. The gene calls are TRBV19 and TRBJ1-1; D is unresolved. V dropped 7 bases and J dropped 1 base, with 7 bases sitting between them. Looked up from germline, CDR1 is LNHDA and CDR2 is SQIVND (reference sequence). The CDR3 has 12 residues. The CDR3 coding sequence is TGTGCCAGTAAGTTGGGGAACACTGAAGCTTTCTTT. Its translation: CASKLGNTEAFF.